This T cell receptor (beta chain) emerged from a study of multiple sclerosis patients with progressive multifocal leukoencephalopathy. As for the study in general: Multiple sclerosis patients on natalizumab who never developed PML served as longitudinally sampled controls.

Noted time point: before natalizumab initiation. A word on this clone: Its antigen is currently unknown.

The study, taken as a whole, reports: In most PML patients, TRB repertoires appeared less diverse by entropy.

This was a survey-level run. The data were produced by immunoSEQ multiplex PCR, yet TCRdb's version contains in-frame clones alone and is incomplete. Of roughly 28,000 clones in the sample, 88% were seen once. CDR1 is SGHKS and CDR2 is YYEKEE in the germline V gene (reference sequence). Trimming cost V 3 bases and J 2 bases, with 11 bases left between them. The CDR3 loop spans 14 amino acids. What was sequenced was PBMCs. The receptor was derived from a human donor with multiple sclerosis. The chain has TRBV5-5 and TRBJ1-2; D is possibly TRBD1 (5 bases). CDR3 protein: CASSWGFRNYGYTF. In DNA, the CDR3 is TGTGCCAGCAGCTGGGGGTTTAGAAACTATGGCTACACCTTC. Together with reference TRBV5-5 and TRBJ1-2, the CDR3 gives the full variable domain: DAGVTQSPTHLIKTRGQQVTLRCSPISGHKSVSWYQQVLGQGPQFIFQYYEKEERGRGNFPDRFSARQFPNYSSELNVNALLLGDSALYLCASSWGFRNYGYTFGSGTRLTVV.